The source of this T cell receptor beta chain is a study of beta chain features in type 1 diabetes. The study, taken as a whole, reports: TCRB CDR3s from Type 1 diabetes patients were moderately but significantly shorter in all four CD4+ subsets. Within patients, naive, central memory and Treg TCRB repertoires seemed more similar than within healthy donors. Any role of HLA type in TCRB rearrangement remained unresolved here. Cells with high TCR expression could be over-represented when cDNA is sequenced.

Sequencing targeted expressed TCRB transcripts, as all isolated RNA had been reverse transcribed. TCRdb's table, derived via immunoSEQ multiplex PCR, lists solely in-frame clones and lacks some. The sample includes hundreds of thousands of clones, over 12% of them seen just once. Deletions cut 0 bases from V and 3 bases from J, with 5 bases between. Germline V gene data show CDR1 as GTSNPN and CDR2 as SVGIG (reference sequence). The CDR3 consists of 12 residues. Notes on this clone: Its specificity is not known.

By way of CD45RO/CCR7/CD25/CD127/CD95/CD27, the CD4+ regulatory, stem cell-like memory, central memory and naive cells were sorted. This clonotype was sampled from a man aged 18-30 years with type 1 diabetes. Sequences were obtained from naive CD4+ T cells from blood. V is TRBV30 and J is TRBJ2-5; D gene ambiguous. The DNA of the CDR3 is TGTGCCTGGAGTGTAGGCGAAGAGACCCAGTACTTC. Its translation: CAWSVGEETQYF.